This is a list of T cell receptor beta chains from one sample in a study of human T cells and chemical hapten exposure. From the RACE reads, TCRdb called clonotypes with MiXCR, one entry per CDR3 protein. The table records about 93,000 distinct CDR3 sequences, about 8.5% of them present only once. The material sequenced was whole blood, taken in connection with sensitization to the hapten diphenylcyclopropenone (DPC). These receptors came from a man between 40 and 49 years old with alopecia areata. Some clones in this sample may be carry-over from other donors' samples. Each CDR3 is given with its conserved first and last residue. A D gene is named only where the DNA matches it firmly. Only some rows state a clone size, as once, few, many or a class for expanded clones.

d_gene: TRBD2
v_gene: TRBV14
j_gene: TRBJ2-5
abundance: few
CDR3aa: CASSQGSSGRETQYF
CDR3nt: TGTGCCAGCAGCCAAGGCTCTAGCGGGAGAGAGACCCAGTACTTC

d_gene: -
v_gene: TRBV20-1
j_gene: TRBJ2-3
abundance: many
CDR3aa: CSARLDHRTDTQYF
CDR3nt: TGCAGTGCTAGATTGGACCATCGCACAGATACGCAGTATTTT

d_gene: -
v_gene: TRBV7-2
j_gene: TRBJ1-4
abundance: many
CDR3aa: CASSLSRGSNEKLFF
CDR3nt: TGTGCCAGCAGCTTGAGCAGGGGTTCTAATGAAAAACTGTTTTTT

d_gene: -
v_gene: TRBV14
j_gene: TRBJ1-6
abundance: many
CDR3aa: CASSRNVRESPLHF
CDR3nt: TGTGCCAGCAGCCGAAACGTTAGGGAATCACCCCTCCACTTT

d_gene: TRBD1
v_gene: TRBV28
j_gene: TRBJ2-7
abundance: many
CDR3aa: CASSLAGQGLNYEQYF
CDR3nt: TGTGCCAGCAGTTTAGCGGGACAGGGGCTTAACTACGAGCAGTACTTC

d_gene: -
v_gene: TRBV30
j_gene: TRBJ1-2
abundance: few
CDR3aa: CAWNGRIGGGYTF
CDR3nt: TGTGCCTGGAATGGGCGGATTGGGGGTGGCTACACCTTC

d_gene: -
v_gene: TRBV5-1
j_gene: TRBJ2-3
abundance: -
CDR3aa: CASSLAGPGSSTDTQYF
CDR3nt: TGCGCCAGCAGCTTGGCCGGACCGGGCTCTAGCACAGATACGCAGTATTTT

d_gene: -
v_gene: TRBV4-2
j_gene: TRBJ2-5
abundance: many
CDR3aa: CASSQVEQPQETQYF
CDR3nt: TGTGCCAGCAGCCAAGTAGAACAGCCCCAAGAGACCCAGTACTTC

d_gene: TRBD2
v_gene: TRBV6-6
j_gene: TRBJ2-5
abundance: few
CDR3aa: CASSSGREGRETQYF
CDR3nt: TGTGCCAGCAGTTCGGGACGGGAGGGCCGGGAGACCCAGTACTTC

d_gene: -
v_gene: TRBV18
j_gene: TRBJ1-3
abundance: -
CDR3aa: CASSLNAGISGNTIYF
CDR3nt: TGTGCCAGCTCACTAAATGCGGGGATCTCTGGAAACACCATATATTTT

d_gene: -
v_gene: TRBV3-2
j_gene: TRBJ2-1
abundance: -
CDR3aa: CASSPHKNTGLARHKQFF
CDR3nt: TGTGCCAGCAGCCCTCATAAAAACACGGGACTAGCCCGACATAAGCAGTTCTTC

d_gene: -
v_gene: TRBV3-1
j_gene: TRBJ2-7
abundance: -
CDR3aa: CPSSRPGQNFPYEQYF
CDR3nt: TGTCCCAGCAGCCGACCAGGACAGAACTTCCCCTACGAGCAGTACTTC

d_gene: -
v_gene: TRBV11-2
j_gene: TRBJ2-1
abundance: few
CDR3aa: CASIKRGLLEETYNEQFF
CDR3nt: TGTGCCAGCATCAAAAGGGGACTTCTCGAAGAAACCTACAATGAGCAGTTCTTC

d_gene: -
v_gene: TRBV12-3/TRBV12-4
j_gene: TRBJ1-5
abundance: many
CDR3aa: CASTRQAAGQPQHF
CDR3nt: TGTGCCAGCACTCGGCAGGCGGCGGGTCAGCCCCAGCATTTT

d_gene: -
v_gene: TRBV27
j_gene: TRBJ1-5
abundance: -
CDR3aa: CASSFGNRQSNQPQHF
CDR3nt: TGTGCCAGCAGTTTTGGAAACAGGCAAAGCAATCAGCCCCAGCATTTT

d_gene: -
v_gene: TRBV20-1
j_gene: TRBJ2-2
abundance: many
CDR3aa: CSARTQGTGELFF
CDR3nt: TGCAGTGCTAGGACCCAGGGCACCGGGGAGCTGTTTTTT

d_gene: -
v_gene: TRBV25-1
j_gene: TRBJ1-1
abundance: -
CDR3aa: CASSARSQRNTEAFF
CDR3nt: TGTGCCAGCAGTGCCCGGAGCCAAAGAAACACTGAAGCTTTCTTT

d_gene: TRBD1
v_gene: TRBV2
j_gene: TRBJ1-6
abundance: -
CDR3aa: CASRERTGGNSPLHF
CDR3nt: TGTGCCAGCAGGGAGAGAACAGGGGGCAATTCACCCCTCCACTTT

d_gene: -
v_gene: TRBV28
j_gene: TRBJ1-5
abundance: -
CDR3aa: CASTGDTEPNQPQHF
CDR3nt: TGTGCCAGCACCGGGGACACCGAGCCAAATCAGCCCCAGCATTTT

d_gene: -
v_gene: TRBV7-2
j_gene: TRBJ2-1
abundance: many
CDR3aa: CASSLRGGSPRSEQFF
CDR3nt: TGTGCCAGCAGCTTAAGAGGCGGTAGCCCGAGGAGTGAGCAGTTCTTC

d_gene: -
v_gene: TRBV10-3
j_gene: TRBJ2-1
abundance: many
CDR3aa: CAISPLSHEQFF
CDR3nt: TGTGCCATCAGTCCACTATCTCATGAGCAGTTCTTC

d_gene: -
v_gene: TRBV30
j_gene: TRBJ2-1
abundance: -
CDR3aa: CAWSGKGSSYNEQFF
CDR3nt: TGTGCCTGGAGTGGTAAAGGGAGCTCCTACAATGAGCAGTTCTTC

d_gene: TRBD1
v_gene: TRBV27
j_gene: TRBJ2-7
abundance: many
CDR3aa: CASSTTGGLTYEQYF
CDR3nt: TGTGCCAGCAGTACGACAGGGGGTCTAACCTACGAGCAGTACTTC

d_gene: -
v_gene: TRBV11-2
j_gene: TRBJ2-1
abundance: -
CDR3aa: CASSLDVGFVRNEQFF
CDR3nt: TGTGCCAGCAGCTTAGATGTAGGTTTCGTGCGGAATGAGCAGTTCTTC

d_gene: TRBD2
v_gene: TRBV7-7
j_gene: TRBJ2-1
abundance: many
CDR3aa: CASSPGTSPYNEQFF
CDR3nt: TGTGCTAGCAGCCCAGGGACTAGCCCTTACAATGAGCAGTTCTTC

d_gene: TRBD1
v_gene: TRBV12-3/TRBV12-4
j_gene: TRBJ2-3
abundance: few
CDR3aa: CASSPTGITDTQYF
CDR3nt: TGTGCCAGCAGTCCGACAGGGATCACAGATACGCAGTATTTT

d_gene: -
v_gene: TRBV5-1
j_gene: TRBJ1-1
abundance: many
CDR3aa: CASSLERGLTEAFF
CDR3nt: TGCGCCAGCAGCTTGGAGAGGGGGTTAACTGAAGCTTTCTTT

d_gene: TRBD2
v_gene: TRBV30
j_gene: TRBJ2-3
abundance: many
CDR3aa: CAWSVGAGVEDTQYF
CDR3nt: TGTGCCTGGAGTGTGGGAGCGGGAGTGGAAGATACGCAGTATTTT

d_gene: -
v_gene: TRBV9
j_gene: TRBJ2-5
abundance: many
CDR3aa: CASSTPGETQYF
CDR3nt: TGTGCCAGCAGCACCCCCGGGGAGACCCAGTACTTC

d_gene: -
v_gene: TRBV12-3/TRBV12-4
j_gene: TRBJ1-5
abundance: many
CDR3aa: CASSLTDGQNQPQHF
CDR3nt: TGTGCCAGCAGTTTAACGGACGGGCAAAATCAGCCCCAGCATTTT